The text below deals with one TCR beta chain. What antigen it recognizes has not been identified. No base qualities exist here, and no much larger clone lies one base off it. Sample time point, as interpreted from the label and publication: about 28 days (+/-7) after the second vaccine dose. AZD1222 recipients given second doses at about 4 weeks or at about 12 weeks were pooled, since spike-specific TCR depth and breadth were not found to differ between the two schedules. Vaccinee samples came from UK trials COV001 and COV002, including a single-blind randomized controlled phase 2/3 trial of AZD1222 (ChAdOx1 nCoV-19) in healthy adults. For TCRbeta chain sequencing, PBMC samples were collected from trial participants at day 0 and at day 28 after the second dose. The CDR3 regions of human TCRbeta chains were subjected to immunosequencing. In the original analysis: TCRs in the repertoires were matched against a reference library of SARS-CoV-2-specific TCRs that had been generated with the MIRA antigen-specificity platform. Breadth was defined as the fraction of unique TCRs that were SARS-CoV-2-associated, and depth was defined as the fraction of total T cells that were SARS-CoV-2-associated. Using the MIRA data, each spike-specific TCR was assigned both to the spike region to which the TCR was reactive and to a CD4 or CD8 class. Log10-transformed breadth and depth values were compared by one-way ANOVA with Sidak's multiple comparisons tests. TCRdb took over this immuneACCESS table, retaining in-frame rearrangements with V and J assigned. Such tables are incomplete; in checked studies, under half of the missing clones stem from an unresolved V gene, and the remainder is unexplained. V, J and clone size reflect that table, while D and trimming were determined from the DNA. This sample holds about 130,000 clones; around nine tenths were observed only once. The top ten clones comprise approximately 1.2% of the sample.

The V end loses 4 bases and the J end loses 8 bases, and a stretch of 14 bases separates them. Inclusive of the bounding cysteine and phenylalanine, the CDR3 is 12 residues long. Left in the record is the CDR3 DNA by itself, 36 bases read in frame from the first base. Looking up the germline V gene (reference sequence) yields CDR1 GTSNPN and CDR2 SVGIG. The data originate from a study of T cell responses to AZD1222 COVID-19 vaccine (dated by TCRdb to the early 2020s). Regarding the study in general: A total of around 240 trial participants underwent TCR sequencing, of whom 207 received two doses of AZD1222 and about 26 received two doses of the MenACWY control vaccine. Trial participants were enrolled into age subgroups of 18-55, 56-69 and 70-plus years, which contained 148, 28 and 57 TCR-sequenced participants, respectively.

General conclusions and limits of the study: Because no samples from the day 14 peak response were available, repertoires could be characterized only after the peak T cell response. Only five or six AZD1222 recipients were SARS-CoV-2 seropositive at baseline, limiting conclusions about previously exposed vaccinees. A significant rise in spike-specific TCR breadth and depth was observed after two AZD1222 doses relative to day 0 and relative to MenACWY recipients. In the small 56-69-year group, the increase in depth fell short of significance, most likely because of low power. CD4 TCRs associated with the vaccine covered the entire spike protein, and the dominant responses were in regions 160-218 and 743-854. Reportedly, almost half of the unique spike-specific TCRs recognized epitopes lying outside the regions that are mutated in the B.1.351 and B.1.1.7 variants. Most participants were white British and females outnumbered males, and the authors suggested that clonal diversity may have been underestimated.

The input for sequencing was peripheral blood, taken 28 days after the second AZD1222 dose. The sequence links TRBV30 to TRBJ1-1, with no D gene named confidently. This TCR was sampled from an adult who received the AZD1222 COVID-19 vaccine. CDR3 reads: CAWKSRHWEAFF. The nucleotide sequence reads TGTGCCTGGAAGTCGCGACATTGGGAAGCTTTCTTT.